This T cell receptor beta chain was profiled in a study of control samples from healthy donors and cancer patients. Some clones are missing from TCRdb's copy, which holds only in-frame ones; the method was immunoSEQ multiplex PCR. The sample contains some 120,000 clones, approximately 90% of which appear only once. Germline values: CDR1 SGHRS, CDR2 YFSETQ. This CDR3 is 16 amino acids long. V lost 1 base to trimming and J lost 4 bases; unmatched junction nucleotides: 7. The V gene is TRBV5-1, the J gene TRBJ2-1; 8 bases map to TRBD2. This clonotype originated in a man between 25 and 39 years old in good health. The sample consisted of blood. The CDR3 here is CASSLSGGLVYNEQFF. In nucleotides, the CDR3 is TGCGCCAGCAGCTTGTCGGGGGGACTAGTATACAATGAGCAGTTCTTC.